The TCR beta chain described here comes from a study of liver allograft versus peripheral blood T cells. Study-level background: Peripheral blood of the recipients supplied T cell receptor repertoires that were compared with those in transplanted livers.

By sample share, this clonotype is medium-sized (0.01 to 0.1%). Its target is unknown. Study-level results: Peripheral blood repertoires reportedly differed from the T cell receptor repertoires found inside liver allografts.

Between the trimmed V and J ends, which lost 1 base and 3 bases, there was a span of 10 bases. CDR1 is SGHTA, CDR2 FQGNSA, per germline. This CDR3 has 14 amino acids. TCRdb reanalysed the reads using MiXCR and keeps one entry per CDR3 protein. This repertoire shows thousands of distinct CDR3 sequences, about 16% found once; its top ten account for approximately 10%. This clonotype originated in a human patient who had a liver transplant. Some T cells may be the graft donor's. The chain couples TRBV7-2 to TRBJ2-7; tentative D call: TRBD2 (6 bases). This chain's CDR3 is CASSLGGGHYEQYF. DNA of the CDR3: TGTGCCAGCAGCTTAGGGGGAGGACACTACGAGCAGTACTTC.